This T cell receptor beta chain was sequenced in a study of cytomegalovirus exposure and HLA in healthy donors. Whole-study results and caveats: An analysis that was carried out later associated some 17,000 TCR beta sequences with HLA alleles at 0.05 false discovery rate. Based on reports, TCR beta sequences accurately predicted HLA-A and HLA-B alleles for most subjects. A later analysis linked a missense variant in DCLRE1C to the trimming of TCR beta V and J genes.

The study ran its PCR with 60 Vbeta and 13 Jbeta primers. Here immunoSEQ multiplex PCR was the method, and the copy in TCRdb shows in-frame clones only, minus some. The data contain about 160,000 clones, about 71% of them singletons. Worth noting for this clone: Its antigen is as yet unknown.

The CDR3 consists of 15 residues. V was clipped by 0 bases and J by 4 bases; unmatched bases: 3. The germline CDR1 and CDR2 sequences are LGHNA and YNFKEQ. The sample comprised PBMCs. The TCR sequence derives from a woman in her twenties or thirties in good health and CMV-seronegative. The chain combines TRBV4-2 with TRBJ1-5; 7 bases match TRBD1. The CDR3 bases are TGTGCCAGCAGCCAAGACACGACAGGGAATCAGCCCCAGCATTTT. Protein: CASSQDTTGNQPQHF.